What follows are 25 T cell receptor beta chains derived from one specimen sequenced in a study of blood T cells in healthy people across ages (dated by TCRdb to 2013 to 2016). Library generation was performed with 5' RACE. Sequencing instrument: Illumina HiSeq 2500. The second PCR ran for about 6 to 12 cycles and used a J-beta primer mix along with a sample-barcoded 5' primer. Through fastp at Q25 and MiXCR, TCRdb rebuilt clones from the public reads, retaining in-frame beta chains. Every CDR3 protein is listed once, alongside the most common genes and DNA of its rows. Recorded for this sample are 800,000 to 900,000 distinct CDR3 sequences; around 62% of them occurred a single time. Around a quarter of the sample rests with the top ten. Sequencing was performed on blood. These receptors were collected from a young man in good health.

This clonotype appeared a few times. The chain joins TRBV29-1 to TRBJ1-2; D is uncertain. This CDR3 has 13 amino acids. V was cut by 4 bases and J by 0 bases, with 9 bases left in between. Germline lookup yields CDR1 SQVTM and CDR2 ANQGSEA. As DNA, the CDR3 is TGCAGCGTTGCCGACGGAACTAACTATGGCTACACCTTC. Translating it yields CSVADGTNYGYTF.

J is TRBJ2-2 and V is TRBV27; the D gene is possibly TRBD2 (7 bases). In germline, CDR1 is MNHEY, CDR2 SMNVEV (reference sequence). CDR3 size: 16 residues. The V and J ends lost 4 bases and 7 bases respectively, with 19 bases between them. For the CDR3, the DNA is TGTGCCAGCAGTTCCTCTCGGGGGGCGCCCCACGGGGAGCTGTTTTTT. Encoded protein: CASSSSRGAPHGELFF.

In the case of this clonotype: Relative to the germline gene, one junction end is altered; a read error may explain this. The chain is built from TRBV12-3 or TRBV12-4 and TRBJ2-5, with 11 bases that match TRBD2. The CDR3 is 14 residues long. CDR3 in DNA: TGTGCCAGCAGCTTAGCGGGGGGGCCTGGGACCCAGTACTTC. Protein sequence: CASSLAGGPGTQYF.

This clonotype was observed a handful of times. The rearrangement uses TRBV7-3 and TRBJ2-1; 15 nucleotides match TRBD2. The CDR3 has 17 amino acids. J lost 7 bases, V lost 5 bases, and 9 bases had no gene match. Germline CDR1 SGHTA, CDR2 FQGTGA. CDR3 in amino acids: CASSPGLAGGPGNEQFF. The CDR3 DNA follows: TGTGCCAGCAGCCCCGGACTAGCGGGGGGGCCTGGGAATGAGCAGTTCTTC. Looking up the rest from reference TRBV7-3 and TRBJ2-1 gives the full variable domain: GAGVSQTPSNKVTEKGKYVELRCDPISGHTALYWYRQSLGQGPEFLIYFQGTGAADDSGLPNDRFFAVRPEGSVSTLKIQRTERGDSAVYLCASSPGLAGGPGNEQFFGPGTRLTVL.

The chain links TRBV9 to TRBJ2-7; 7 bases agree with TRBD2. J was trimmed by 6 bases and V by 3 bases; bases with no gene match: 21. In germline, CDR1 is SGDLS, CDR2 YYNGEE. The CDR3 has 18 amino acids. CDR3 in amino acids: CASSAGPLGGGLPPEQYF. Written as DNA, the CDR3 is TGTGCCAGCAGCGCCGGCCCCTTGGGCGGGGGTCTACCTCCCGAGCAGTACTTC.

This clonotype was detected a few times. The CDR3 bases are TGCAGTGGGCAGAAGGGGCCTAATGAAAAACTGTTTTTT. It specifies CSGQKGPNEKLFF. The chain combines TRBV20-1 with TRBJ1-4; D is perhaps TRBD1 (5 bases). This CDR3 contains 13 residues. Germline CDR1 DFQATT, CDR2 SNEGSKA (reference sequence). Trimming took off 7 bases at V and 3 bases at J, with 12 bases between the two ends.

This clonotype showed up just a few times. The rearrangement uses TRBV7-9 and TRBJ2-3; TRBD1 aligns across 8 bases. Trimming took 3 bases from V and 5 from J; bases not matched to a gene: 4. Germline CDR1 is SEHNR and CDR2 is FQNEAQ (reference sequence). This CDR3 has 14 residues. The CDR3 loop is CASSFGQGKDTQYF. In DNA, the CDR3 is TGTGCCAGCAGCTTCGGACAGGGCAAAGATACGCAGTATTTT.

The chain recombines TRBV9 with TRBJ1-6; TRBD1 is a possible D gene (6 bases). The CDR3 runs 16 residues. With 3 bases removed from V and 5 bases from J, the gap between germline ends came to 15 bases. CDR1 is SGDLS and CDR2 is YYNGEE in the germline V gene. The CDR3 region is CASSDYRDLNNSPLHF. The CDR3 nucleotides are TGTGCCAGCAGCGATTACAGGGACCTAAATAATTCACCCCTCCACTTT.

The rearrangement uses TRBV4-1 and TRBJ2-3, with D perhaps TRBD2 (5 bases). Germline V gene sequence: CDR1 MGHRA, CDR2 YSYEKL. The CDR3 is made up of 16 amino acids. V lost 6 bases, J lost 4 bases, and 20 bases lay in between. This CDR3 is CASRLDTFQPPDTQYF. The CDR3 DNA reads TGCGCCAGCAGACTAGACACTTTCCAGCCGCCAGATACGCAGTATTTT.

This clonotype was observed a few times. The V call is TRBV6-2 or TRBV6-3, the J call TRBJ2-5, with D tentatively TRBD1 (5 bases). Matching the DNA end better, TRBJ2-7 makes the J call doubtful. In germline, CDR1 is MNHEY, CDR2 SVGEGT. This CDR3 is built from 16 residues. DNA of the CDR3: TGTGCCAGCAGTTCCCTCGGACACTACACGAAATACGAGCAGTACTTC. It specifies CASSSLGHYTKYEQYF.

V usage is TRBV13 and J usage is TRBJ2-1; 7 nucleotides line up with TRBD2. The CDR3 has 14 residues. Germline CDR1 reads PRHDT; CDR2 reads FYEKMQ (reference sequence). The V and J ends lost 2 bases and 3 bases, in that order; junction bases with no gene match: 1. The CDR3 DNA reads TGTGCCAGCAGCTTATGGGGGGGCTACAATGAGCAGTTCTTC. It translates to CASSLWGGYNEQFF.

CDR3 protein: CASSPSRRANTEAFF. In DNA form, the CDR3 reads TGTGCCAGCAGCCCTTCTCGGAGGGCGAACACTGAAGCTTTCTTT. V usage is TRBV13 and J usage is TRBJ1-1; D is unresolved. Germline loops: CDR1 PRHDT, CDR2 FYEKMQ (reference sequence). The CDR3 consists of 15 residues. V was cut by 5 bases and J by 1 base, with 14 bases left in between.

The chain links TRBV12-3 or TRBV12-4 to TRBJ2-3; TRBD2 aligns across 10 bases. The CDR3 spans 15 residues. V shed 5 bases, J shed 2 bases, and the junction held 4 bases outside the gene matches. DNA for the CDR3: TGTGCCAGCAGTACTACTAGCGGGGCCACAGATACGCAGTATTTT. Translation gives CASSTTSGATDTQYF.

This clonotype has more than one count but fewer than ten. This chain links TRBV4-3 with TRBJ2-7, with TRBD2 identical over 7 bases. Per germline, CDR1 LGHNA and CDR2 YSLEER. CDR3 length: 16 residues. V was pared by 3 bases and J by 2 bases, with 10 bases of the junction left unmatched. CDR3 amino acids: CASSHGGGADPYEQYF. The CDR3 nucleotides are TGCGCCAGCAGCCATGGGGGGGGTGCGGACCCCTACGAGCAGTACTTC.

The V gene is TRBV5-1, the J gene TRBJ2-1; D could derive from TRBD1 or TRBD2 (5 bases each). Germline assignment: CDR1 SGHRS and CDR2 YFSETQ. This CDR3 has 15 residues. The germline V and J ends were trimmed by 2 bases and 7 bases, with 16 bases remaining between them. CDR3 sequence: CASSFDTGTKNEQFF. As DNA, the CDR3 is TGCGCCAGCAGCTTCGATACCGGGACCAAGAATGAGCAGTTCTTC.

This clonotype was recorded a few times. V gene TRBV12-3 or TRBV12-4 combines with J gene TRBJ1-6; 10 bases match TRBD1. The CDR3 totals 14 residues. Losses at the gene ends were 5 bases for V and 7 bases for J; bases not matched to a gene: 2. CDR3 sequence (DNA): TGTGCCAGCAGTCGACAGGGGGCGAATTCACCCCTCCACTTT. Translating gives CASSRQGANSPLHF.

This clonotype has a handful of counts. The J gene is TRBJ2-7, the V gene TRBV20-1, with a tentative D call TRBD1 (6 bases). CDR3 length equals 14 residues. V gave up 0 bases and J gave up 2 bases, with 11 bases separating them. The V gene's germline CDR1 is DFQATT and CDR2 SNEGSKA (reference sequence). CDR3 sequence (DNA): TGCAGTGCTAGAGATGGGGACACCGCCTACGAGCAGTACTTC. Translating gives CSARDGDTAYEQYF.

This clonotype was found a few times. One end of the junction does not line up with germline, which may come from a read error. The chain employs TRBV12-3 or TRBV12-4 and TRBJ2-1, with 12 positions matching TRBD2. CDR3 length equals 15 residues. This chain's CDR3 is CASSLALAGGNEQFF. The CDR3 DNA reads TGTGCCAGCAGCTTAGCGCTAGCGGGGGGGAATGAGCAGTTCTTC.

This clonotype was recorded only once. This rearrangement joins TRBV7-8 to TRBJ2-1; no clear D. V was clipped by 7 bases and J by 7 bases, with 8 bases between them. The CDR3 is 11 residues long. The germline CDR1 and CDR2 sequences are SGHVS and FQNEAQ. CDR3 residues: CASTYRNEQFF. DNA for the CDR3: TGTGCCAGCACTTATAGGAATGAGCAGTTCTTC.

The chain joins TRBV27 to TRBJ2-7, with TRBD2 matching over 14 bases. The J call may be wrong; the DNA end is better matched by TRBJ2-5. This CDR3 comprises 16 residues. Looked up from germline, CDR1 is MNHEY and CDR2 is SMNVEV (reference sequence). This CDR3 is CASSATGLAGEETQYF. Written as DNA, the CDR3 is TGTGCCAGCAGTGCGACGGGACTAGCGGGGGAGGAGACCCAGTACTTC.

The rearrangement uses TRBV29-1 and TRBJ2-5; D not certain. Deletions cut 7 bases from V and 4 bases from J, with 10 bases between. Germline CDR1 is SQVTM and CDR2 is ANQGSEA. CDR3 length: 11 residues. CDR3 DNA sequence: TGCAGCGCCCCGGACGGAGAGACCCAGTACTTC. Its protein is CSAPDGETQYF.

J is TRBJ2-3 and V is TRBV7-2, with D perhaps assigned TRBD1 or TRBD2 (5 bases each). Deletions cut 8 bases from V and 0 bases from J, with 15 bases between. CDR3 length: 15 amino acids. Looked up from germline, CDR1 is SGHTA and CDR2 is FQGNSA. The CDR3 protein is CASLRPGLSTDTQYF. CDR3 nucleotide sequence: TGTGCCAGCCTCCGGCCGGGGCTGAGCACAGATACGCAGTATTTT.

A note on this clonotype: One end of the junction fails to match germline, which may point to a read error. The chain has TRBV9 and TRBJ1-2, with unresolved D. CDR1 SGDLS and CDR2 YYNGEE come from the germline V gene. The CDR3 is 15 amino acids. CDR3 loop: CAGSVAPTTNYGYTF. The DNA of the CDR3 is TGTGCCGGCAGCGTAGCGCCAACAACTAACTATGGCTACACCTTC. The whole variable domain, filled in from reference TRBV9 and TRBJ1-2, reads DSGVTQTPKHLITATGQRVTLRCSPRSGDLSVYWYQQSLDQGLQFLIQYYNGEERAKGNILERFSAQQFPDLHSELNLSSLELGDSALYFCAGSVAPTTNYGYTFGSGTRLTVV.

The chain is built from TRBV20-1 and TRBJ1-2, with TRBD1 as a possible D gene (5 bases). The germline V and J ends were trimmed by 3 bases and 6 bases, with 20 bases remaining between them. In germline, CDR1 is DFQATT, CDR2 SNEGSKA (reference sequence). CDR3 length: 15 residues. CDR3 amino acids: CSASGGGVPGHGYTF. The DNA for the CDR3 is TGCAGTGCTAGCGGGGGAGGAGTCCCGGGGCATGGCTACACCTTC.

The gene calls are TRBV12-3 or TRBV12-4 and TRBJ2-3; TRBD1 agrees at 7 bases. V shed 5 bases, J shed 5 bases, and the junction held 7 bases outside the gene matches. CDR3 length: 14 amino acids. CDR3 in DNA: TGTGCCAGCAGTACAGGGGCATTTAAAGATACGCAGTATTTT. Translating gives CASSTGAFKDTQYF.